The text below deals with one TCR beta chain. Its target is not known. V was trimmed by 2 bases and J by 0 bases, leaving 7 bases between them. The CDR3 spans 15 residues. The germline V gene encodes CDR1 MRHNA and CDR2 SNTAGT. The data were obtained in a study of T cell responses to AZD1222 COVID-19 vaccine. Study-wide points: It was only a handful of AZD1222 recipients who were seropositive at baseline. Dominant CD4 TCR responses targeted spike regions 160-218 and 743-854.

Assay: immunoSEQ multiplex PCR; the TCRdb copy retains only in-frame clones and omits some. There are about 180,000 clones in the sample; about 90% occur only once, and approximately 7.7% lies in the top ten. This chain links TRBV6-4 with TRBJ2-2, with D possibly being TRBD1 or TRBD2 (6 bases each). The source was peripheral blood, collected on day 0 of AZD1222 vaccination. The TCR sequence derives from an adult in good health. Written as DNA, the CDR3 is TGTGCCAGCAGTGACGGGGGGCCGAACACCGGGGAGCTGTTTTTT. Protein: CASSDGGPNTGELFF.